This T cell receptor (beta chain) was recovered during a study of regulatory and conventional T cells in RAG deficiency. Regulatory T cells were sorted from blood as CD4+ CD25-high CD127-low cells. The repertoire was sequenced with immunoSEQ multiplex PCR; TCRdb's copy has only in-frame clones and lacks some. Of about 9,500 clones listed, 80% to 90% are singletons. Note on this clone: Its antigen is as yet unknown.

Study-wide results and limits: Omenn patients showed >80% Treg-Tconv overlap and shorter CDR3 lengths.

V lost 2 bases and J 0 bases, leaving 7 bases between the germline ends. The germline V gene encodes CDR1 WNHNN and CDR2 SYGVQD (reference sequence). This CDR3 region has 15 residues. The same sample was also used in a study of regulatory T cells. From that second work: The PCR used 52 TRBV and 13 TRBJ primers.

The TCR sequence derives from a human donor in good health. The specimen sequenced was Tregs sorted from blood. The V gene is TRBV10-1, the J gene TRBJ2-2; D unresolved. The CDR3 DNA sequence: TGCGCCAGCAGTGAGACAGACTCGAACACCGGGGAGCTGTTTTTT. It specifies CASSETDSNTGELFF.